Sequencing of this T cell receptor (beta chain) was carried out in a study of T-cell memory formation after mild COVID-19. Study-level background: TCR clustering was largely donor specific. Study-level points and caveats: Among contracting clones, CD4+ were mainly CM/EM and CD8+ enriched in EMRA. Several responding clones turned up in pre-infection memory, indicating that cross-reactive memory may have taken part.

This clonotype was counted only a few times. The target antigen is unknown. TCR alpha and TCR beta cDNA libraries with sample barcodes and UMIs came from 5'RACE using constant-segment primers. MiXCR, run by TCRdb on the 5' RACE reads, gives a single entry per CDR3 protein. There are roughly 260,000 distinct CDR3 sequences in the sample; around 17% occur only once, and around 3.8% lies in the top ten. This CDR3 is built from 13 residues. Between the trimmed V and J ends, which lost 7 bases and 13 bases, there was a span of 17 bases. The germline CDR1 and CDR2 sequences are MDHEN and SYDVKM. The chain combines TRBV28 with TRBJ1-6; a possible D gene is TRBD1 (5 bases). Sequencing was carried out using PBMCs or a T cell subset sorted from them (not recorded which). The receptor was derived from a man younger than 30 who had mild COVID-19 (a few samples of this study predate the infection). Cell type and time point are not known. The CDR3 nucleotides read TGTGCCAGCACCCCGGGCCAGGGAATGCCCCTCCACTTT. The encoded protein is CASTPGQGMPLHF.